The 24 T cell receptor beta chains below were found in one sample sequenced in a study of regulatory T cells in long-lasting Graves disease. This sample's time point: newly diagnosed GD, antithyroid drugs for less than 3 months. PBMC RNA was the source of the TCR library. For TCR beta, libraries came from iRepertoire HTBI primers and Arm-PCR of CDR3 regions. TCRdb processed the multiplex PCR reads anew with MiXCR; each CDR3 protein has one entry. The sample holds some 400,000 distinct CDR3 sequences; approximately 15% are singletons and the top ten take over 15%. This sample was also put to use in a study of T cells in Graves' hyperthyroidism and ophthalmopathy.

The sample consisted of peripheral blood mononuclear cells (PBMCs), taken at new diagnosis, from a patient treated with antithyroid drugs. These receptors were obtained from a woman aged 25 to 39 with Graves disease.

This clonotype was counted at least ten times. The chain carries TRBV20-1 and TRBJ2-7, with unresolved D. Germline V gene lookup returns CDR1 DFQATT and CDR2 SNEGSKA (reference sequence). The length of the CDR3 is 14 residues. Trimming took 1 base from V and 1 from J, leaving 11 bases between them. The CDR3 DNA reads TGCAGTGCTAGAGTAGGCGGCAGATCCTACGAGCAGTACTTC. Translating gives CSARVGGRSYEQYF.

The chain is built from TRBV20-1 and TRBJ2-5; 9 bases are shared with TRBD1. The CDR3 is made up of 16 amino acids. CDR1 is DFQATT, CDR2 SNEGSKA, per germline (reference sequence). Germline trimming cut 6 bases from V and 2 bases from J; bases unmatched to any gene: 13. This CDR3 reads CSANPGTGSGQETQYF. As DNA, the CDR3 is TGCAGTGCAAACCCCGGGACAGGGTCCGGGCAAGAGACCCAGTACTTC.

This clonotype occurred many times. The chain recombines TRBV20-1 with TRBJ1-5; maybe TRBD1 (6 bases). The V gene lost 5 bases and the J gene lost 6 bases, with 20 bases spanning the gap. Germline CDR1 DFQATT, CDR2 SNEGSKA (reference sequence). The CDR3 has 15 residues. The CDR3 nucleotides read TGCAGTGCTCGCCGGGGGGGGGCTCTGGTTCAGCCCCAGCATTTT. This translates into CSARRGGALVQPQHF.

This clonotype was seen at least ten times. The J gene is TRBJ2-3, the V gene TRBV20-1; D is perhaps TRBD1 or TRBD2 (5 bases each). V gave up 3 bases and J gave up 0 bases, with 16 bases separating them. This CDR3 comprises 16 residues. From germline, CDR1 is DFQATT and CDR2 SNEGSKA (reference sequence). CDR3 amino acids: CSARGTGRESTDTQYF. CDR3 DNA: TGCAGTGCTAGGGGAACGGGACGAGAAAGCACAGATACGCAGTATTTT.

This clonotype was picked up a small number of times. V usage is TRBV7-2 and J usage is TRBJ2-6; D remains ambiguous. The CDR3 is 13 amino acids. In germline, CDR1 is SGHTA, CDR2 FQGNSA. V lost 1 base, J lost 5 bases, and 3 bases lay in between. The CDR3 DNA reads as TGTGCCAGCAGCTTAGACTGGGCCAACGTCCTGACTTTC. Protein sequence: CASSLDWANVLTF.

To note about this clonotype: This clone may be a read error of a much larger clone one base away. The V gene is TRBV28, the J gene TRBJ1-5, with D hard to call. The CDR3 consists of 16 residues. Germline V lookup: CDR1 MDHEN, CDR2 SYDVKM. This CDR3 reads CASSRVSPVGNRPQHF. CDR3 sequence (DNA): TGTGCCAGCAGTCGGGTCTCCCCCGTAGGGAATCGGCCCCAGCATTTT.

On this clonotype: A much bigger clone sits one base away, suggesting this may be a read error. This chain uses TRBV6-2 or TRBV6-3 with TRBJ2-5; the D gene is possibly TRBD2 (6 bases). The CDR3 runs 15 residues. V was cut by 0 bases and J by 9 bases, with 17 bases left in between. CDR1 is MNHEY and CDR2 is SVGEGT in the germline V gene. The CDR3 is CASSYSASSWEAQYF. CDR3 nucleotide sequence: TGTGCCAGCAGTTACTCGGCTTCTAGTTGGGAGGCCCAGTACTTC.

This chain joins TRBV4-1 and TRBJ2-3, with 11 bases aligning to TRBD2. Germline CDR1 MGHRA, CDR2 YSYEKL. V shed 3 bases, J shed 2 bases, and the junction held 13 bases outside the gene matches. This CDR3 is built from 19 residues. CDR3: CASSHFQGLAGGNTDTQYF. As DNA, the CDR3 is TGCGCCAGCAGCCACTTTCAAGGGCTAGCGGGAGGTAACACAGATACGCAGTATTTT.

This clonotype showed up many times. The chain combines TRBV11-1 with TRBJ1-2, with 10 nucleotides matching TRBD1. The V segment lost 8 bases and the J segment 0 bases; nucleotides outside the gene matches: 6. The CDR3 runs 15 residues. Germline CDR1 reads SGHAT; CDR2 reads FQDESV (reference sequence). CDR3 region: CASGTGALPNYGYTF. In DNA form, the CDR3 reads TGTGCCAGCGGGACAGGGGCCCTACCTAACTATGGCTACACCTTC.

This clonotype was picked up a small number of times. The rearrangement uses TRBV12-3 or TRBV12-4 and TRBJ1-6; D unclear. CDR3 length equals 12 residues. The V end was cut by 6 bases, the J end by 8 bases, with 8 bases between. The CDR3 DNA is TGTGCCAGCAGCCCCAGTTATTCACCCCTCCACTTT. The encoded protein is CASSPSYSPLHF.

This clonotype showed up many times. The chain recombines TRBV29-1 with TRBJ1-1; D possibly corresponds to TRBD1 (5 bases). Trimming took off 6 bases at V and 3 bases at J, with 11 bases between the two ends. This CDR3 comprises 12 residues. Looked up from germline, CDR1 is SQVTM and CDR2 is ANQGSEA. The chain's CDR3 is CSVKGVDTEAFF. In DNA, the CDR3 is TGCAGCGTAAAAGGGGTTGACACTGAAGCTTTCTTT.

The sample holds many counts of this clonotype. V gene TRBV5-1 combines with J gene TRBJ2-7; 11 bases are a match to TRBD1. The trim removed 1 base at V and 7 bases at J, leaving 7 bases unmatched. The germline V gene encodes CDR1 SGHRS and CDR2 YFSETQ. The CDR3 is 15 amino acids. The CDR3 reads CASSLRTGGFMEQYF. The CDR3 nucleotides are TGCGCCAGCAGCTTGAGGACAGGGGGCTTTATGGAGCAGTACTTC.

This clonotype was counted a few times. The gene calls are TRBV4-1 and TRBJ2-1, with D unclear. The CDR3 loop spans 16 amino acids. V shed 4 bases and J shed 6 bases, with 19 bases lying between them. Per germline, CDR1 MGHRA and CDR2 YSYEKL. Here the CDR3 reads CASSLHPKDVCNEQFF. CDR3 bases: TGCGCCAGCAGCCTTCACCCCAAGGACGTGTGCAATGAGCAGTTCTTC.

This clonotype appeared once. A clone one base away is much larger, so this may be a read error. This chain links TRBV24-1 with TRBJ2-3, with D possibly matching TRBD2 (6 bases). V was cut by 2 bases and J by 5 bases, with 16 bases left in between. The CDR3 spans 16 residues. CDR1 is KGHDR and CDR2 is SFDVKD in the germline V gene. The CDR3 sequence: CATSDSAGGARDTQYF. DNA of the CDR3: TGTGCCACCAGTGATTCTGCTGGCGGGGCCCGAGATACGCAGTATTTT.

This clonotype was recorded many times. The chain recombines TRBV2 with TRBJ2-3; possible D gene TRBD1, 6 bases. Germline assignment: CDR1 SNHLY and CDR2 FYNNEI. V was clipped by 8 bases and J by 1 base, with 10 bases between them. The CDR3 is made up of 13 amino acids. The CDR3 DNA sequence: TGTGCCAGCGGGACATACGGCACAGATACGCAGTATTTT. It encodes CASGTYGTDTQYF.

This clonotype was picked up many times. V usage is TRBV18 and J usage is TRBJ1-5; a weak D match, TRBD1 (5 bases). The germline gives CDR1 KGHSH, CDR2 LQKENI. This CDR3 contains 14 residues. Trimming removed 6 bases at V and 4 bases at J, with 13 bases between. The CDR3 here is CASSPRDLNQPQHF. The DNA of the CDR3 is TGTGCCAGCTCCCCTCGGGACCTTAATCAGCCCCAGCATTTT.

This clonotype has more than one count but fewer than ten. The chain joins TRBV9 to TRBJ2-7; 8 bases fit TRBD2. This CDR3 contains 14 residues. After removal of 2 bases from V and 4 bases from J, the junction contained 5 bases not matched to a gene. Germline-derived CDR1 and CDR2 are SGDLS and YYNGEE. CDR3 protein: CASSVGTRVYEQYF. CDR3 nucleotides: TGTGCCAGCAGCGTCGGGACTAGGGTGTACGAGCAGTACTTC.

This clonotype was found a few times. The chain recombines TRBV13 with TRBJ1-3; no definite D call. Looked up from germline, CDR1 is PRHDT and CDR2 is FYEKMQ (reference sequence). This CDR3 has 14 amino acids. Trimming pared 3 bases from V and 4 bases from J, leaving 10 bases between. The CDR3 region has the DNA TGTGCCAGCAGCTTTAACGGGGTCGGAAACACCATATATTTT. Translating gives CASSFNGVGNTIYF.

This clonotype was picked up a small number of times. The chain carries TRBV27 and TRBJ1-6; D is possibly TRBD1 (5 bases). The germline CDR1 and CDR2 sequences are MNHEY and SMNVEV (reference sequence). The germline V and J ends were trimmed by 8 bases and 0 bases, with 5 bases remaining between them. The CDR3 is 13 amino acids. As DNA, the CDR3 is TGTGCCAGCGGGGGCTCCTATAATTCACCCCTCCACTTT. It yields the protein CASGGSYNSPLHF.

DNA of the CDR3: TGCGCCAGCAGCCAAGTCGGGGTCGGTGAAAAACTGTTTTTT. This sequence encodes CASSQVGVGEKLFF. This chain connects TRBV4-1 to TRBJ1-4, with D uncertain. Germline assignment: CDR1 MGHRA and CDR2 YSYEKL. V was trimmed by 1 base and J by 7 bases, leaving 10 bases between them. The CDR3 has 14 amino acids.

This clonotype was recorded many times. The chain links TRBV20-1 to TRBJ2-7, with unresolved D. Germline V gene sequence: CDR1 DFQATT, CDR2 SNEGSKA (reference sequence). V was trimmed by 5 bases and J by 3 bases, leaving 23 bases between them. This CDR3 is 16 amino acids long. The CDR3 bases are TGCAGTGCTCCTCCCCCGGTCAGCCTGCCTTTCTACGAGCAGTACTTC. Encoded protein: CSAPPPVSLPFYEQYF.

This clonotype has just one count. The V call is TRBV7-2, the J call TRBJ1-1; no reliable D call. Germline V gives CDR1 SGHTA, CDR2 FQGNSA. CDR3 length equals 15 residues. The V end lost 2 bases, the J end lost 1 base, and 11 bases lay between the germline ends. CDR3 sequence reads: CASSLSLTENTEAFF. In DNA, the CDR3 is TGTGCCAGCAGCTTATCCCTGACGGAGAACACTGAAGCTTTCTTT.

This clonotype was counted ten times or more. The final CDR3 position lacks the conserved phenylalanine or tryptophan, pointing to a likely read error. The DNA is left out, because the CDR3 cannot be placed on it with certainty; the CDR3 is given as TCRdb lists it. J is TRBJ2-7 and V is TRBV28; the table's TRBD1 call for D was not verified on the DNA. 11 amino acids form the CDR3, both terminal residues included. CDR1 is MDHEN and CDR2 is SYDVKM in the germline V gene. The chain's CDR3 is CASSFRDRGRL.

Concerning this clonotype: A far larger clone differs by one base, so this is likely a read error. The conserved phenylalanine or tryptophan normally closing the CDR3 is absent here, so this likely arose from a read error. The DNA is left out, because the CDR3 cannot be placed on it with certainty; the CDR3 is given as TCRdb lists it. CDR3 amino acids: CASSYHVGHPLNL. This sequence joins TRBV11-3 and TRBJ2-5; TRBD1, the table's D call, was not compared with the DNA. The CDR3 spans 13 residues, counting both ends. CDR1 and CDR2 (germline): SGHNT, YENEEA.